Given below is one T cell receptor beta chain in context. Its antigen is still unknown. Healthy HIV-negative adults without recent acute infections or vaccinations served as donors. The CDR3 has 15 residues. The junction had 7 bases not matched to a gene; V was cut back by 4 bases and J by 4 bases. In germline, CDR1 is SGHRS, CDR2 YFSETQ. Genomic DNA from each subset was divided evenly over several immunoSEQ plates. Assay: immunoSEQ multiplex PCR; the TCRdb copy retains only in-frame clones and omits some. The sample holds about 470,000 clones; roughly 77% are singletons and the top ten take approximately 13%. This sample is drawn from a study of shared clonotypes between healthy human individuals. General study results and limits: The genetic and exposure-history diversity represented was limited by few donors. Among donors, clonotype sharing was expected to be affected by sequencing depth.

This chain joins TRBV5-1 and TRBJ2-1, with TRBD2 matching 8 bases. The sequenced sample was PBMCs. This receptor was taken from a woman in her thirties or forties in good health. Some clones in this sample may be carry-over from other donors' samples. CDR3 amino acids: CASSVLAESYNEQFF. The CDR3 DNA sequence: TGCGCCAGCAGCGTACTAGCGGAATCATACAATGAGCAGTTCTTC.